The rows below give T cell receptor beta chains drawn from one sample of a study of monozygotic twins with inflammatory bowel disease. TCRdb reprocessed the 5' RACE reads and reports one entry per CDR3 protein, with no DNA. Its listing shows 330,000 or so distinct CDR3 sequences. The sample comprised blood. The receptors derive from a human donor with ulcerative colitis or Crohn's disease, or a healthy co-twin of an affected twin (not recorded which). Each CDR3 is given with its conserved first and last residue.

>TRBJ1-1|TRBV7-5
CISVPEAYEVENTEAFF
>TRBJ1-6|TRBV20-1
CSATRKPSGLDGSPLHF
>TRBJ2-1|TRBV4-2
CASSQGDSLSHEQFF
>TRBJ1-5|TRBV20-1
CSARDLTGFESGQPQHF
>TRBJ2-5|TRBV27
CASSRQGELETQYF
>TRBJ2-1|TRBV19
CASSGGSRVNEQFF
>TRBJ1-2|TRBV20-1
CSAWRGARNGYTF
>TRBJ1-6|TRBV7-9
CASSSTGNSNSPLHF
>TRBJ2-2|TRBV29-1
CSVSGWAGELFF
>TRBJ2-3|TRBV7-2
CASSPNPGLRTDTQYF
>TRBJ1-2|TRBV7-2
CASSLGLTVRGYTF
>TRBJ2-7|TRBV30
CAWSQPRDRRTPYEQYF
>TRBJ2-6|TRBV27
CASRQGRIKANVLTF
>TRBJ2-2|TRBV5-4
CASSLASGRVPGELFF
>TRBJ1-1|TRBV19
CANPTEETGKNKAFF
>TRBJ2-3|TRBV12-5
CASGLMAGRSRPDTQYF
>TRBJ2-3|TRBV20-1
CSAYGQLSTDTQYF
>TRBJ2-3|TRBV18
CASSPPFSDTQYF
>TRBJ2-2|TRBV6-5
CASSYGQAGELFF
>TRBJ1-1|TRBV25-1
CASSGGREVTEAFF
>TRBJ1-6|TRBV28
CASSMDRGSDSPLHF
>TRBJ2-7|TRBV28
CASSSPLSGGPYEQYF
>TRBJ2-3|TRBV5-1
CASSPEGLAGLEDTQYF
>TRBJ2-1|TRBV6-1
CASYPRGGPNEQFF
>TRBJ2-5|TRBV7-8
CASSSGLGGPRETQYF
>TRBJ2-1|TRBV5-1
CASSEGQPNEQFF
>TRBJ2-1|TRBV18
CASSPPLQPGQGNYNEQFF
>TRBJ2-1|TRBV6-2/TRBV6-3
CASSPVPGAYNEQFF
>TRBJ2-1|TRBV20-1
CSAGRGGQSYNEQFF
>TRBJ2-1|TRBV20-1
CSALPGTGIYEQFF
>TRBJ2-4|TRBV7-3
CASSLAQGPAMYF
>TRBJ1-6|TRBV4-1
CASSHPLGGGNSPLHF